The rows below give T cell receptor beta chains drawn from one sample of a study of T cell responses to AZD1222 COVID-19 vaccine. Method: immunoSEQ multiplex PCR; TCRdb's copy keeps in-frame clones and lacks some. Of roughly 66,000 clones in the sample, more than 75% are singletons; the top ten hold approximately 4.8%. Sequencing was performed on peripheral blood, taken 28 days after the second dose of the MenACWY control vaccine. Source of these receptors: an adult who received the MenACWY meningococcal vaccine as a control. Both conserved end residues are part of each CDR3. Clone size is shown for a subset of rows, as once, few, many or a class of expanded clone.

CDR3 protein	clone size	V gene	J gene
CASSFLNQPQHF	.	TRBV19	TRBJ1-5
CASSLYTEAFF	.	TRBV28	TRBJ1-1
CASSLGGLAALYNEQFF	once	TRBV5-4	TRBJ2-1
CASSLEGRGNQPQHF	.	TRBV4-2	TRBJ1-5
CASSWGTGATGELFF	.	TRBV5-1	TRBJ2-2
CASRVDGNTEAFF	once	TRBV28	TRBJ1-1
CASSLARADPTGELFF	.	TRBV5-4	TRBJ2-2
CASSFYSGSNEQFF	.	TRBV28	TRBJ2-1
CASSPGTSVSSSYEQYF	.	TRBV5-1	TRBJ2-7
CASSPTAASNQPQHF	.	TRBV11-2	TRBJ1-5
CASSFLTGGNYGYTF	.	TRBV5-4	TRBJ1-2
CASSPPQGAYEQYF	.	TRBV2	TRBJ2-7
CASSSQRDEQFF	.	TRBV7-9	TRBJ2-1
CASSFTGGNEKLFF	.	TRBV27	TRBJ1-4
CASSSTGDQETQYF	.	TRBV18	TRBJ2-5
CASSSPRADEQFF	.	TRBV6-5	TRBJ2-1
CASSLVGQNTEAFF	.	TRBV7-2	TRBJ1-1
CASRPVGGNTIYF	.	TRBV9	TRBJ1-3
CASSFTYSGEQYF	.	TRBV7-2	TRBJ2-7
CASSSPGQYYGYTF	.	TRBV28	TRBJ1-2
CASSLGGEKLFF	.	TRBV12-3/TRBV12-4	TRBJ1-4
CASSLGLVGVDEQFF	.	TRBV5-1	TRBJ2-1
CASSQQGWGSPLHF	.	TRBV5-1	TRBJ1-6
CASSVGPSDEKLFF	.	TRBV9	TRBJ1-4
CASNVIGAANTGELFF	.	TRBV5-4	TRBJ2-2
CASSNQDITYEQYF	.	TRBV28	TRBJ2-7
CASSSRGGQFLFF	.	TRBV13	TRBJ1-4
CASSLVQGVEGYTF	.	TRBV7-8	TRBJ1-2
CASTASEISGNTIYF	few	TRBV6-5	TRBJ1-3
CASSRGQGGLMAQHF	.	TRBV7-2	TRBJ1-5
CASSQDQLGAETQYF	once	TRBV4-1	TRBJ2-5
CATSRDGNQPQHF	once	TRBV15	TRBJ1-5
CASYGTAEAFF	.	TRBV2	TRBJ1-1
CASSGTGGTGYTF	.	TRBV12-3/TRBV12-4	TRBJ1-2
CASRVGSNYEQYF	once	TRBV5-1	TRBJ2-7
CASSELPGQGNEKLFF	.	TRBV6-1	TRBJ1-4
CASSLRDRLRETQYF	.	TRBV6-2/TRBV6-3	TRBJ2-5
CASSAGGVETQYF	.	TRBV28	TRBJ2-5
CASSQDSIGEKLFF	.	TRBV4-3	TRBJ1-4
CASSLRGSGELFF	.	TRBV3-1/TRBV3-2	TRBJ2-2
CASSAPSWEGRSSNYGYTF	.	TRBV9	TRBJ1-2
CASSTRTSQPQHF	.	TRBV21-1	TRBJ1-5
CASRAQGASNQPQHF	.	TRBV28	TRBJ1-5
CASSSGQGNNQPQHF	.	TRBV7-2	TRBJ1-5
CASSVGSTDTQYF	.	TRBV9	TRBJ2-3
CASSVDRGLGYTF	.	TRBV7-9	TRBJ1-2
CASSPQGSHVFEQYF	.	TRBV5-6	TRBJ2-7
CASSLSGPYEQYF	.	TRBV18	TRBJ2-7
CASSPPGGGRSADTQYF	.	TRBV13	TRBJ2-3
CASSLGVNYNEQFF	.	TRBV11-3	TRBJ2-1
CACRNRGLLGAFF	.	TRBV30	TRBJ1-1
CASSQPRGSTDTQYF	once	TRBV4-1	TRBJ2-3
CASSLRDVEGYTF	once	TRBV7-2	TRBJ1-2